The entry below describes one T cell receptor (beta chain). Its cognate antigen is unknown. Germline CDR1 is SGHRS and CDR2 is YFSETQ. V shed 0 bases and J shed 3 bases, with 12 bases lying between them. The CDR3 is 15 residues long. The sample is drawn from a study of T cell responses to AZD1222 COVID-19 vaccine. Whole-study findings and limits: In the spike-specific TCR repertoire, nearly half reportedly target unmutated variant regions. Only five to seven AZD1222 recipients were seropositive at baseline.

TCRdb keeps only in-frame clones here, not all; method: immunoSEQ multiplex PCR. The data show approximately 110,000 clones, 88% seen once. The sample here was peripheral blood, taken on day 0 of MenACWY control vaccination. This clonotype was obtained from an adult in good health. The chain joins TRBV5-1 to TRBJ1-2; D is unclear. For the CDR3, the DNA is TGCGCCAGCAGCTTGGTAGGATCACCCCACTATGGCTACACCTTC. This codes for CASSLVGSPHYGYTF. Variable domain in full (rest from reference TRBV5-1 and TRBJ1-2): KAGVTQTPRYLIKTRGQQVTLSCSPISGHRSVSWYQQTPGQGLQFLFEYFSETQRNKGNFPGRFSGRQFSNSRSEMNVSTLELGDSALYLCASSLVGSPHYGYTFGSGTRLTVV.